The rows below give T cell receptor beta chains drawn from one sample of a study of shared clonotypes between healthy human individuals. Using immunoSEQ multiplex PCR, the repertoire was profiled, and TCRdb retains in-frame clones only, with some absent. There are roughly 1,000,000 clones in the sample; around 78% occur only once, and 0.5% to 0.6% lies in the top ten. The sequenced material came from memory CD4+ T cells from PBMCs. These TCRs come from a man aged 18 to 30 in good health. Some clones in this sample may be carry-over from other donors' samples. Each CDR3 is given with its conserved first and last residue. A D gene is named only where the DNA matches it firmly. Clone size is shown for a subset of rows, as once, few, many or a class of expanded clone.

v_gene	j_gene	d_gene	abundance	CDR3aa	CDR3nt
TRBV7-9	TRBJ1-3	NA	NA	CASSLVWGSVSGNTIYF	TGTGCCAGCAGCTTAGTGTGGGGCTCCGTCTCTGGAAACACCATATATTTT
TRBV4-1	TRBJ2-1	TRBD1	few	CASSPSKQGANEQFF	TGCGCCAGCAGCCCCTCCAAACAGGGGGCAAATGAGCAGTTCTTC
TRBV27	TRBJ1-1	NA	few	CASSFTLQGEAFF	TGTGCCAGCAGTTTCACGCTCCAAGGTGAAGCTTTCTTT
TRBV4-1	TRBJ2-7	TRBD1	NA	CASSQDGTGVTYEQYF	TGCGCCAGCAGCCAAGATGGGACAGGAGTTACCTACGAGCAGTACTTC
TRBV29-1	TRBJ1-2	NA	NA	CSVDQPYGYTF	TGCAGCGTTGACCAACCTTATGGCTACACCTTC
TRBV7-8	TRBJ2-5	NA	once	CASSGEWGQETQYF	TGTGCCAGTTCGGGAGAATGGGGCCAAGAGACCCAGTACTTC
TRBV18	TRBJ1-1	TRBD1	NA	CASSPRGTGKHTEAFF	TGTGCCAGCTCACCACGGGGGACAGGGAAGCACACTGAAGCTTTCTTT
TRBV5-8	TRBJ2-5	NA	NA	CASSLVTKEETQYF	TGTGCCAGCAGCTTGGTCACGAAAGAAGAGACCCAGTACTTC
TRBV5-4	TRBJ2-5	NA	NA	CASSLQQQETQYF	TGTGCCAGCAGCTTACAGCAGCAAGAGACCCAGTACTTC
TRBV28	TRBJ2-5	TRBD1	NA	CASNRAGTVAETQYF	TGTGCCAGCAATCGGGCCGGGACAGTGGCAGAGACCCAGTACTTC
TRBV7-2	TRBJ2-1	NA	once	CASSLRSGRQYNEQFF	TGTGCCAGCAGCTTAAGGTCGGGTCGACAATACAATGAGCAGTTCTTC
TRBV7-2	TRBJ1-1	TRBD1	NA	CASSFRGGDTEAFF	TGTGCCAGCAGCTTCAGGGGGGGAGACACTGAAGCTTTCTTT
TRBV27	TRBJ2-1	TRBD1	NA	CASSLDYGTGTYNEQFF	TGTGCCAGCAGTTTAGACTACGGGACAGGCACATACAATGAGCAGTTCTTC
TRBV5-1	TRBJ2-5	NA	NA	CASSNREKQTQYF	TGCGCCAGCAGCAATCGGGAGAAGCAGACCCAGTACTTC
TRBV6-1	TRBJ2-7	NA	few	CASGSGGGITYEQYF	TGTGCCAGCGGATCAGGCGGGGGCATTACCTACGAGCAGTACTTC
TRBV5-1	TRBJ2-3	TRBD2	once	CASSFGTSGRANTDTQYF	TGCGCCAGCAGCTTCGGGACTAGCGGGAGGGCAAACACAGATACGCAGTATTTT
TRBV18	TRBJ2-5	NA	NA	CASSPVTGYQETQYF	TGTGCCAGCTCACCGGTGACGGGGTACCAAGAGACCCAGTACTTC
TRBV11-2	TRBJ2-5	NA	NA	CASSFQTVQETQYF	TGTGCCAGCAGCTTCCAGACCGTTCAAGAGACCCAGTACTTC
TRBV6-5	TRBJ2-6	NA	NA	CASSYAESGANVLTF	TGTGCCAGCAGTTACGCCGAATCTGGGGCCAACGTCCTGACTTTC
TRBV28	TRBJ1-4	NA	NA	CASSSRTPLRKLFF	TGTGCCAGCAGTTCACGGACTCCGCTGAGGAAACTGTTTTTT
TRBV27	TRBJ1-6	NA	NA	CASGSRDTNNSPLHF	TGTGCCAGCGGATCCCGGGACACAAATAATTCACCCCTCCACTTT
TRBV28	TRBJ1-5	NA	NA	CASSERVGNQPQHF	TGTGCCAGCAGCGAAAGAGTTGGCAATCAGCCCCAGCATTTT
TRBV29-1	TRBJ2-1	TRBD2	NA	CSVILRTSGSDRSSNEQFF	TGCAGCGTGATTCTTCGGACTAGCGGGAGTGACAGATCTTCCAATGAGCAGTTCTTC
TRBV7-3	TRBJ2-7	NA	NA	CASSTRLQVHEQYF	TGTGCCAGCAGTACCAGACTCCAGGTCCACGAGCAGTACTTC
TRBV18	TRBJ1-1	NA	NA	CASSRQGETEAFF	TGTGCCAGCTCCCGCCAAGGGGAGACTGAAGCTTTCTTT
TRBV30	TRBJ1-2	NA	NA	CAWSATGFRVYGYTF	TGTGCCTGGAGCGCCACAGGGTTTCGGGTCTATGGCTACACCTTC
TRBV5-4	TRBJ2-3	TRBD2	NA	CASSLGVSGRTDTQYF	TGTGCCAGCAGCTTGGGGGTTAGCGGGAGAACAGATACGCAGTATTTT
TRBV11-3	TRBJ2-2	NA	many	CASSLAGGVGELFF	TGTGCCAGCAGCTTAGCCGGAGGGGTCGGGGAGCTGTTTTTT
TRBV7-9	TRBJ2-7	NA	NA	CASSSTSITGFTGGEQYF	TGTGCCAGCAGCTCCACTAGTATAACGGGTTTCACCGGGGGCGAGCAGTACTTC
TRBV28	TRBJ1-4	NA	NA	CASKQGGEKLFF	TGTGCCAGCAAACAGGGTGGTGAAAAACTGTTTTTT
TRBV7-3	TRBJ1-1	TRBD1	NA	CASSLEGGFTEAFF	TGTGCCAGCAGCCTGGAAGGGGGCTTCACTGAAGCTTTCTTT
TRBV4-2	TRBJ2-1	NA	NA	CASSPARGVVYNEQFF	TGTGCCAGCAGCCCTGCCCGCGGAGTGGTCTACAATGAGCAGTTCTTC
TRBV28	TRBJ2-7	TRBD2	NA	CASSSGTSASYEQYF	TGTGCCAGCAGTTCCGGGACTAGCGCCTCCTACGAGCAGTACTTC
TRBV1	TRBJ1-4	NA	NA	CTSSQLQGASPDTTNEKLFF	TGCACCAGCAGCCAACTACAGGGGGCGAGCCCGGATACAACTAATGAAAAACTGTTTTTT
TRBV6-1	TRBJ1-2	NA	NA	CASGFAGYTF	TGTGCTTCAGGCTTTGCTGGCTACACCTTC
TRBV6-6	TRBJ2-2	NA	many	CASEGWGTGELFF	TGTGCCAGCGAAGGTTGGGGGACCGGGGAGCTGTTTTTT
TRBV30	TRBJ1-2	NA	NA	CAWSVTGQGTGYTF	TGTGCCTGGAGTGTAACGGGGCAGGGTACCGGCTACACCTTC
TRBV30	TRBJ1-2	NA	NA	CAWSAIRRNYGYTF	TGTGCCTGGAGTGCCATCAGGAGAAACTATGGCTACACCTTC
TRBV11-1	TRBJ1-1	NA	few	CASSIQTNTEAFF	TGTGCCAGCAGCATACAGACGAACACTGAAGCTTTCTTT
TRBV2	TRBJ2-5	NA	NA	CASSDRGGETQYF	TGTGCCAGCAGTGATAGGGGAGGAGAGACCCAGTACTTC
TRBV27	TRBJ2-2	NA	NA	CASSLRRPSNTGELFF	TGTGCCAGCAGTTTACGACGGCCGTCGAACACCGGGGAGCTGTTTTTT
TRBV25-1	TRBJ2-5	NA	NA	CASSGFRNEETQYF	TGTGCCAGCAGTGGATTTAGAAACGAAGAGACCCAGTACTTC